Presented here are 18 T cell receptor beta chains from one specimen sequenced in a study of beta chain features in type 1 diabetes. The study's findings and limits: Among all four CD4+ subsets, Type 1 diabetes patients had TCRB CDR3s that were moderately but significantly shorter.

Their recognized antigens are unknown. The sequenced template was cDNA made from the entire isolated RNA. Some clones are missing from TCRdb's copy, which holds only in-frame ones; the method was immunoSEQ multiplex PCR. Of hundreds of thousands of clones listed, around an eighth are singletons. Sequences were obtained from naive CD4+ T cells from blood. These receptors were obtained from a man aged 18 to 30 with type 1 diabetes.

This clone was observed a handful of times. This chain links TRBV10-3 with TRBJ1-1; D is perhaps TRBD1 (6 bases). CDR1 and CDR2 (germline): ENHRY, SYGVKD. The CDR3 sequence is 13 residues long. V lost 6 bases, J lost 5 bases, and 13 bases lay in between. The CDR3 here is CAIRTGTSTEAFF. The CDR3 bases are TGTGCCATCAGGACCGGGACAAGTACTGAAGCTTTCTTT.

This clone was detected only a few times. The genes are TRBV15 and TRBJ1-2; 7 bases are a match to TRBD1. V lost 4 bases, J lost 7 bases, and 6 bases stayed unmatched. The length of the CDR3 is 13 residues. From germline, CDR1 is LNHNV and CDR2 YYDKDF (reference sequence). CDR3 in DNA: TGTGCCACCAGCACGAGACAGGGAAGTGGCTACACCTTC. Amino acids: CATSTRQGSGYTF.

The J gene is TRBJ2-4, the V gene TRBV6-5, with D unresolved. Trimming removed 8 bases from V and 9 bases from J, with 14 bases in between. The CDR3 sequence is 12 residues long. Germline CDR1 reads MNHEY; CDR2 reads SVGAGI. The DNA for the CDR3 is TGTGCCAGCTTCGATGGCCGGACCATTCAGTACTTC. The encoded protein is CASFDGRTIQYF.

This clone showed up just a few times. The V and J genes are TRBV2 and TRBJ2-1, with D tentatively TRBD2 (5 bases). This CDR3 has 14 amino acids. Trimming shortened V by 10 bases and J by 9 bases, and 22 bases separated the two germline ends. The germline gives CDR1 SNHLY, CDR2 FYNNEI. CDR3 sequence reads: CATPGEGRSGEQFF. CDR3 bases: TGTGCCACTCCTGGCGAGGGCAGGAGCGGTGAGCAGTTCTTC.

This clone was counted a few times. The chain recombines TRBV2 with TRBJ1-2; D unresolved. Germline V CDR1 and CDR2: SNHLY, FYNNEI. The CDR3 consists of 14 residues. Deletions cut 7 bases from V and 0 bases from J, with 12 bases between. CDR3: CASIIDGANYGYTF. The CDR3 DNA follows: TGTGCCAGCATTATAGACGGTGCTAACTATGGCTACACCTTC.

J is TRBJ1-1 and V is TRBV5-4; D gene ambiguous. The CDR3 runs 13 residues. Germline-derived CDR1 and CDR2 are SGHNT and YYREEE (reference sequence). V lost 4 bases and J 2 bases, leaving 9 bases between the germline ends. The CDR3 nucleotides are TGTGCCAGCAGCCCGGACGGAAACACTGAAGCTTTCTTT. This sequence encodes CASSPDGNTEAFF.

In its sample, this clone was seen once. V usage is TRBV6-1 and J usage is TRBJ2-5; D is tentatively TRBD1 or TRBD2 (5 bases each). V was pared by 11 bases and J by 4 bases, with 17 bases between. The CDR3 extends over 13 amino acids. CDR1 and CDR2 (germline): MNHNS, SASEGT. The CDR3 protein is CAGGRAPGETQYF. CDR3 in DNA: TGTGCCGGGGGTCGGGCGCCAGGAGAGACCCAGTACTTC.

This clone was seen more than once but under ten times. The chain joins TRBV5-1 to TRBJ2-3; D might be TRBD2 (6 bases). From germline, CDR1 is SGHRS and CDR2 YFSETQ. Trimming removed 4 bases at V and 3 bases at J, with 21 bases between. The CDR3 has 17 residues. This CDR3 reads CASSTEGAAGQTDTQYF. CDR3 nucleotides: TGCGCCAGCAGCACGGAGGGCGCGGCGGGGCAAACAGATACGCAGTATTTT.

The chain combines TRBV7-2 with TRBJ1-1; D call uncertain. The length of the CDR3 is 15 residues. V was trimmed by 7 bases and J by 0 bases, leaving 15 bases between them. Germline CDR1 is SGHTA and CDR2 is FQGNSA. This chain's CDR3 is CASTITGSMNTEAFF. CDR3 nucleotides: TGTGCCAGCACCATAACTGGCAGCATGAACACTGAAGCTTTCTTT.

This clone was detected only a few times. The V gene is TRBV27, the J gene TRBJ2-7, with 10 bases aligning to TRBD1. The junction had 6 bases not matched to a gene; V was cut back by 3 bases and J by 4 bases. CDR1 and CDR2 (germline): MNHEY, SMNVEV (reference sequence). The CDR3 has 15 residues. The CDR3 DNA reads TGTGCCAGCAGTTTTATGGGACAGGGGCAATACGAGCAGTACTTC. Protein product: CASSFMGQGQYEQYF.

This clone was observed a handful of times. The chain combines TRBV7-2 with TRBJ2-5; D is possibly TRBD2 (6 bases). Trimming took off 1 base at V and 1 base at J, with 13 bases between the two ends. Germline V gene lookup returns CDR1 SGHTA and CDR2 FQGNSA. The CDR3 length is 16 residues. The CDR3 DNA follows: TGTGCCAGCAGCTTAGGCGCGGGACCCGGCCAAGAGACCCAGTACTTC. This sequence encodes CASSLGAGPGQETQYF.

About this clone: Other DNA sequences in the same sample also yield this CDR3. The chain carries TRBV7-2 and TRBJ2-5; D gene unclear. Germline V gene sequence: CDR1 SGHTA, CDR2 FQGNSA. This CDR3 has 12 amino acids. Trimming stripped 2 bases from V and 5 bases from J, with 6 bases between. CDR3 bases: TGTGCCAGCAGCTTATTAGGGGAGACCCAGTACTTC. Amino acids: CASSLLGETQYF.

In regard to this clone: This may be a read error, as it is one base from a much larger clone. The rearrangement links TRBV11-2 to TRBJ2-7; D remains ambiguous. There are 11 residues in the CDR3. CDR1 SGHAT and CDR2 FQNNGV come from the germline V gene. V lost 5 bases, J lost 3 bases, and 5 bases lay in between. The CDR3 region is CASSPVYEQYF. The DNA for the CDR3 is TGTGCCAGCAGCCCCGTCTACGAGCAGTACTTC.

The chain links TRBV13 to TRBJ1-2, with TRBD1 matching over 7 bases. This CDR3 comprises 15 residues. V gave up 11 bases and J gave up 2 bases; unmatched junction bases: 14. CDR1 and CDR2 (germline): PRHDT, FYEKMQ (reference sequence). The CDR3 sequence is CAVPGQPSPNYGYTF. The CDR3 DNA follows: TGTGCCGTCCCGGGACAGCCTTCCCCAAACTATGGCTACACCTTC. The whole variable domain, filled in from reference TRBV13 and TRBJ1-2, reads AAGVIQSPRHLIKEKRETATLKCYPIPRHDTVYWYQQGPGQDPQFLISFYEKMQSDKGSIPDRFSAQQFSDYHSELNMSSLELGDSALYFCAVPGQPSPNYGYTFGSGTRLTVV.

This clone occurred a few times. The chain is built from TRBV7-8 and TRBJ2-7, with TRBD1 as a possible D gene (8 bases). Germline CDR1 is SGHVS and CDR2 is FQNEAQ. CDR3 length equals 17 residues. V lost 4 bases to trimming and J lost 3 bases, with 22 bases between them. The DNA of the CDR3 is TGTGCCAGCAGCTCCCAGGGGGGGCGACAGGGGAGCTACGAGCAGTACTTC. It encodes CASSSQGGRQGSYEQYF. Based on the CDR3 plus reference TRBV7-8 and TRBJ2-7, the full variable domain is GAGVSQSPRYKVAKRGQDVALRCDPISGHVSLFWYQQALGQGPEFLTYFQNEAQLDKSGLPSDRFFAERPEGSVSTLKIQRTQQEDSAVYLCASSSQGGRQGSYEQYFGPGTRLTVT.

This clone was seen more than once but under ten times. This chain links TRBV10-3 with TRBJ2-7; 7 bases are a match to TRBD2. Germline V lookup: CDR1 ENHRY, CDR2 SYGVKD. Germline trimming cut 0 bases from V and 0 bases from J; bases unmatched to any gene: 17. The CDR3 sequence is 20 residues long. CDR3 bases: TGTGCCATCAGTGAGTCGACTCTTCCCGGGGCAGGGAGGGCCTCCTACGAGCAGTACTTC. This translates into CAISESTLPGAGRASYEQYF.

Written as DNA, the CDR3 is TGTGCCAGCAGTTCGCCGGGGAGGTCCGTCTACGAGCAGTACTTC. The encoded protein is CASSSPGRSVYEQYF. This chain joins TRBV6-5 and TRBJ2-7, with D possibly matching TRBD2 (6 bases). Germline values: CDR1 MNHEY, CDR2 SVGAGI. This CDR3 is built from 15 residues. V lost 4 bases and J 3 bases, leaving 16 bases between the germline ends.

This clone was seen a handful of times. The V gene is TRBV27, the J gene TRBJ1-5; TRBD1 is a possible D gene (6 bases). Per germline, CDR1 MNHEY and CDR2 SMNVEV (reference sequence). The ends were cut back, 5 bases at V and 6 bases at J, with 11 bases in the middle. This CDR3 contains 13 residues. In DNA form, the CDR3 reads TGTGCCAGCAGTGGACAGTTTGGTCAGCCCCAGCATTTT. Residues: CASSGQFGQPQHF.